One and the same sample provided the 31 T cell receptor beta chains below, sequenced in a study of CD8+ T cells in alopecia areata. Treatment here: oral pan-JAK inhibitor, 5-10 mg twice daily. Sequencing relied on a cDNA template that was reverse transcribed from extracted RNA. Clones were sequenced by immunoSEQ multiplex PCR, and TCRdb holds only the in-frame ones, with some missing. The sample has under 250,000 clones, under 75% seen once. The input for sequencing was CD4+ T cells sorted from blood, taken at week 4, from a patient treated with tofacitinib. Every receptor here comes from a human donor with alopecia areata.

The V call is TRBV7-2, the J call TRBJ1-5; unclear D gene. Germline V gene data show CDR1 as SGHTA and CDR2 as FQGNSA. CDR3 length: 14 residues. With 3 bases removed from V and 1 base from J, the gap between germline ends came to 7 bases. DNA of the CDR3: TGTGCCAGCAGCTTGGGTCTCAGCAATCAGCCCCAGCATTTT. It encodes CASSLGLSNQPQHF.

The rearrangement links TRBV5-1 to TRBJ2-4; D may be TRBD1 (5 bases). Trimming took off 6 bases at V and 2 bases at J, with 6 bases between the two ends. The CDR3 loop spans 12 amino acids. Germline V gene sequence: CDR1 SGHRS, CDR2 YFSETQ. The CDR3 DNA sequence: TGCGCCAGCAAGGGGTCCAAAAACATTCAGTACTTC. This gives the protein CASKGSKNIQYF.

This chain links TRBV6-1 with TRBJ1-2; TRBD1 might be the D (5 bases). Looked up from germline, CDR1 is MNHNS and CDR2 is SASEGT. This CDR3 region has 15 residues. The V gene lost 6 bases and the J gene lost 4 bases, with 18 bases spanning the gap. The DNA of the CDR3 is TGTGCCAGCAGCAACCCCAGGGATCCATCCTATGGCTACACCTTC. Encoded protein: CASSNPRDPSYGYTF.

The rearrangement joins TRBV29-1 to TRBJ2-2, with 11 bases aligning to TRBD2. The junction had 5 bases not matched to a gene; V was cut back by 4 bases and J by 4 bases. The CDR3 runs to 15 residues. Per germline, CDR1 SQVTM and CDR2 ANQGSEA. The CDR3: CSVVIAGGSTGELFF. CDR3 nucleotide sequence: TGCAGCGTTGTCATAGCGGGGGGGTCCACCGGGGAGCTGTTTTTT.

This chain joins TRBV18 and TRBJ2-7; maybe TRBD1 (5 bases). V was trimmed by 5 bases and J by 0 bases, leaving 11 bases between them. Germline-derived CDR1 and CDR2 are KGHSH and LQKENI. The CDR3 contains 14 residues. CDR3 residues: CASSRGASSYEQYF. The DNA for the CDR3 is TGTGCCAGCTCAAGGGGTGCGAGCTCCTACGAGCAGTACTTC. The full variable domain, rest sourced from reference TRBV18 and TRBJ2-7, is NAGVMQNPRHLVRRRGQEARLRCSPMKGHSHVYWYRQLPEEGLKFMVYLQKENIIDESGMPKERFSAEFPKEGPSILRIQQVVRGDSAAYFCASSRGASSYEQYFGPGTRLTVT.

This clone was counted only a few times. The J gene is TRBJ2-2, the V gene TRBV5-1; D is ambiguous. Germline CDR1 and CDR2: SGHRS and YFSETQ. CDR3 length: 13 residues. The V and J ends lost 4 bases and 5 bases respectively, with 9 bases between them. The CDR3 DNA is TGCGCCAGCAGCACTCCTAGTACCGGGGAGCTGTTTTTT. This translates into CASSTPSTGELFF.

V usage is TRBV27 and J usage is TRBJ1-2, with D uncertain. Germline CDR1 is MNHEY and CDR2 is SMNVEV (reference sequence). CDR3 length equals 14 residues. The V and J ends lost 5 bases and 2 bases respectively, with 12 bases between them. The CDR3 region has the DNA TGTGCCAGCAGTCCTCAACAGAGAAACTATGGCTACACCTTC. Translation: CASSPQQRNYGYTF.

This clone was counted at least ten times. J is TRBJ1-1 and V is TRBV4-3; TRBD1 agrees at 9 bases. The CDR3 is made up of 17 amino acids. In germline, CDR1 is LGHNA, CDR2 YSLEER. Trimming at V came to 1 base and at J to 0 bases, leaving 6 bases not matched to a gene. The CDR3 bases are TGCGCCAGCAGCCAAGTAGCGGGGGACAGGGTGAACACTGAAGCTTTCTTT. It yields the protein CASSQVAGDRVNTEAFF.

This clone was detected only a few times. The rearrangement joins TRBV29-1 to TRBJ1-5; 8 positions match TRBD1. The germline CDR1 and CDR2 sequences are SQVTM and ANQGSEA. The CDR3 is made up of 13 amino acids. Germline trimming cut 6 bases from V and 8 bases from J; bases unmatched to any gene: 9. The CDR3 sequence: CSVAGDRREPQHF. CDR3 DNA: TGCAGCGTAGCCGGGGACAGGAGGGAGCCCCAGCATTTT.

Ten or more counts support this clone. The chain uses TRBV2 and TRBJ1-5, with 7 bases aligning to TRBD1. CDR3 length: 14 amino acids. V dropped 5 bases and J dropped 2; count of bases not matched to a gene: 3. Germline CDR1 SNHLY, CDR2 FYNNEI. The DNA for the CDR3 is TGTGCCAGCAGTCGGGACAGCGGCAATCAGCCCCAGCATTTT. Translating gives CASSRDSGNQPQHF.

The chain has TRBV4-3 and TRBJ1-1; 10 bases match TRBD1. With 6 bases clipped from V and 11 bases from J, the junction kept 12 bases outside the gene matches. Germline V CDR1 and CDR2: LGHNA, YSLEER. This CDR3 is 14 amino acids long. CDR3 bases: TGCGCCAGCAGTCAGGGACAGGGGCAAGGATACGCTTTCTTT. Translated: CASSQGQGQGYAFF.

This chain uses TRBV6-6 with TRBJ2-1, with unresolved D. V lost 0 bases and J lost 9, with 15 bases in between. Per the germline V gene, CDR1 is MNHNY and CDR2 is SVGAGI (reference sequence). The CDR3 sequence is 15 residues long. The CDR3 sequence is CASSYSNLRTFEQFF. DNA for the CDR3: TGTGCCAGCAGTTACTCCAATTTGCGGACGTTTGAGCAGTTCTTC.

CDR3 loop: CAWSGGGYGYTF. CDR3 nucleotide sequence: TGTGCCTGGAGTGGAGGAGGCTATGGCTACACCTTC. The chain combines TRBV30 with TRBJ1-2; D gene unclear. Trimming cost V 1 base and J 4 bases, with 7 bases left between them. This CDR3 contains 12 residues. Germline V lookup: CDR1 GTSNPN, CDR2 SVGIG (reference sequence). The full variable domain, its missing parts supplied by reference TRBV30 and TRBJ1-2, is SQTIHQWPATLVQPVGSPLSLECTVEGTSNPNLYWYRQAAGRGLQLLFYSVGIGQISSEVPQNLSASRPQDRQFILSSKKLLLSDSGFYLCAWSGGGYGYTFGSGTRLTVV.

V gene TRBV6-5 combines with J gene TRBJ1-1; D is unresolved. V lost 2 bases to trimming and J lost 3 bases, with 7 bases between them. Germline V gene data show CDR1 as MNHEY and CDR2 as SVGAGI. CDR3 length: 13 residues. CDR3: CASSYRWDTEAFF. CDR3 coding DNA: TGTGCCAGCAGTTACAGGTGGGACACTGAAGCTTTCTTT.

This chain links TRBV4-3 with TRBJ1-5; a weak D match, TRBD1 (6 bases). CDR1 LGHNA and CDR2 YSLEER come from the germline V gene. V lost 3 bases and J lost 6, with 15 bases in between. This CDR3 is 15 amino acids long. Here the CDR3 reads CASSQGTGSGQPQHF. The CDR3, as DNA: TGCGCCAGCAGCCAGGGCACAGGGTCTGGTCAGCCCCAGCATTTT.

Concerning this clone itself: Other nucleotide sequences from this sample produce the same CDR3. The chain uses TRBV29-1 and TRBJ1-5; D call uncertain. The germline CDR1 and CDR2 sequences are SQVTM and ANQGSEA. V lost 6 bases to trimming and J lost 2 bases, with 8 bases between them. This CDR3 has 12 residues. In DNA, the CDR3 is TGCAGCGTCGCCGACGGCAATCAGCCCCAGCATTTT. This encodes CSVADGNQPQHF.

This clone was counted many times. The chain employs TRBV15 and TRBJ2-5, with 7 bases matching TRBD2. This CDR3 spans 18 amino acids. Germline loops: CDR1 LNHNV, CDR2 YYDKDF (reference sequence). With 0 bases clipped from V and 4 bases from J, the junction kept 14 bases outside the gene matches. Here the CDR3 reads CATSRDRASGGEGETQYF. CDR3 DNA sequence: TGTGCCACCAGCAGAGATCGAGCTTCAGGCGGGGAGGGAGAGACCCAGTACTTC.

The rearrangement joins TRBV7-2 to TRBJ2-4; TRBD1 or TRBD2 may be the D gene (6 bases each). CDR1 and CDR2 from the germline V gene are SGHTA and FQGNSA. V gave up 5 bases and J gave up 7 bases, with 18 bases separating them. This CDR3 is 15 amino acids long. The CDR3 protein is CASSERGVLANIQYF. CDR3 in DNA: TGTGCCAGCAGCGAAAGGGGGGTTTTGGCGAACATTCAGTACTTC.

This rearrangement joins TRBV27 to TRBJ2-3; no reliable D call. Trimming cost V 5 bases and J 2 bases, with 14 bases left between them. Germline V gene sequence: CDR1 MNHEY, CDR2 SMNVEV (reference sequence). This CDR3 is 15 amino acids long. Here the CDR3 DNA reads TGTGCCAGCAGTACGTTTGCGGACCTCACAGATACGCAGTATTTT. Protein sequence: CASSTFADLTDTQYF.

The chain couples TRBV6-5 to TRBJ1-1; the match to TRBD1 covers 7 bases. From germline, CDR1 is MNHEY and CDR2 SVGAGI. With V trimmed by 3 bases and J by 0 bases, 7 bases remained unmatched. The CDR3 contains 16 residues. The CDR3 DNA reads as TGTGCCAGCAGTTATGGACCGGGACAGCTGAACACTGAAGCTTTCTTT. Amino acid sequence: CASSYGPGQLNTEAFF.

This rearrangement joins TRBV7-6 to TRBJ2-3; D uncertain. Germline-derived CDR1 and CDR2 are SGHVS and FNYEAQ. The CDR3 is 11 amino acids. V dropped 5 bases and J dropped 2 bases, with 2 bases sitting between them. The CDR3 DNA reads as TGTGCCAGCAGCCACACAGATACGCAGTATTTT. Translated: CASSHTDTQYF.

In its sample, this clone was seen once. The chain couples TRBV4-3 to TRBJ2-3; 8 positions match TRBD2. Germline lookup yields CDR1 LGHNA and CDR2 YSLEER. V gave up 4 bases and J gave up 0 bases; unmatched junction bases: 6. There are 16 residues in the CDR3. CDR3 protein: CASSLLAGGSTDTQYF. In DNA form, the CDR3 reads TGCGCCAGCAGCCTTTTGGCGGGGGGCAGCACAGATACGCAGTATTTT.

This sequence joins TRBV13 and TRBJ1-2; 8 bases match TRBD1. With V trimmed by 5 bases and J by 8 bases, 4 bases remained unmatched. The CDR3 runs to 12 residues. Germline CDR1 PRHDT, CDR2 FYEKMQ (reference sequence). The CDR3 loop is CASSRDRRGYTF. Here the CDR3 DNA reads TGTGCCAGCAGCCGGGACAGGCGGGGCTACACCTTC.

This clone was observed a few times. The rearrangement links TRBV6-1 to TRBJ2-3, with D tentatively TRBD1 (5 bases). CDR1 and CDR2 (germline): MNHNS, SASEGT. The CDR3 is made up of 15 amino acids. Trimming shortened V by 6 bases and J by 3 bases, and 16 bases separated the two germline ends. In DNA form, the CDR3 reads TGTGCCAGCAGCAGGGTCTCAGGTTGGACAGATACGCAGTATTTT. It yields the protein CASSRVSGWTDTQYF.

This clone occurred a few times. The chain employs TRBV30 and TRBJ1-4, with D unclear. Looked up from germline, CDR1 is GTSNPN and CDR2 is SVGIG (reference sequence). This CDR3 region has 14 residues. The V end was cut by 1 base, the J end by 8 bases, with 14 bases between. CDR3 in DNA: TGTGCCTGGAGTGAGGGTAGCGTGGGGGAAAAACTGTTTTTT. It is translated as CAWSEGSVGEKLFF.

The V and J genes are TRBV29-1 and TRBJ2-3, with D unresolved. V gave up 7 bases and J gave up 4 bases, with 9 bases separating them. Germline V CDR1 and CDR2: SQVTM, ANQGSEA. This CDR3 has 11 residues. The CDR3 DNA sequence: TGCAGCGGCTTGTTTGCAGATACGCAGTATTTT. Translation: CSGLFADTQYF.

This clone showed up just a few times. The rearrangement links TRBV19 to TRBJ2-3; 8 nucleotides align to TRBD2. The germline V gene has CDR1 LNHDA and CDR2 SQIVND (reference sequence). The CDR3 spans 15 residues. The V segment lost 3 bases and the J segment 4 bases; nucleotides outside the gene matches: 6. The CDR3 nucleotides read TGTGCCAGTAGTATGGGGGCGGGACTAGCAGATACGCAGTATTTT. Protein: CASSMGAGLADTQYF.

J is TRBJ2-1 and V is TRBV6-5; 9 bases agree with TRBD1. V lost 2 bases to trimming and J lost 4 bases; unmatched junction nucleotides: 3. The CDR3 contains 15 residues. The germline CDR1 and CDR2 sequences are MNHEY and SVGAGI. CDR3 region: CASSYGDREYNEQFF. The CDR3 DNA sequence: TGTGCCAGCAGTTACGGGGACAGGGAATACAATGAGCAGTTCTTC.

The chain combines TRBV30 with TRBJ2-7, with D possibly called TRBD1 or TRBD2 (5 bases each). Trimming took 1 base from V and 0 from J, leaving 13 bases between them. The CDR3 is 15 residues long. CDR1 GTSNPN and CDR2 SVGIG come from the germline V gene (reference sequence). Here the CDR3 reads CAWSGGKGLSYEQYF. In DNA form, the CDR3 reads TGTGCCTGGAGTGGAGGGAAGGGGCTCTCCTACGAGCAGTACTTC.

The V gene is TRBV4-3, the J gene TRBJ1-1, with TRBD1 as a possible D gene (6 bases). This CDR3 region has 15 residues. Germline V gives CDR1 LGHNA, CDR2 YSLEER. V gave up 3 bases and J gave up 4 bases, with 15 bases separating them. For the CDR3, the DNA is TGCGCCAGCAGCCATGACGGACAGCGCCTCACTGAAGCTTTCTTT. It is translated as CASSHDGQRLTEAFF.

This clone was observed a handful of times. This sequence joins TRBV7-3 and TRBJ2-5; TRBD2 matches at 9 bases. This CDR3 region has 16 residues. Trimming took 6 bases from V and 5 from J; bases not matched to a gene: 13. Germline values: CDR1 SGHTA, CDR2 FQGTGA. The CDR3 DNA follows: TGTGCCAGCAGTAAGAGGGTAGCGGGGGTCGGCGAGACCCAGTACTTC. Its translation is CASSKRVAGVGETQYF. The complete variable domain, with remaining parts taken from reference TRBV7-3 and TRBJ2-5, reads GAGVSQTPSNKVTEKGKYVELRCDPISGHTALYWYRQSLGQGPEFLIYFQGTGAADDSGLPNDRFFAVRPEGSVSTLKIQRTERGDSAVYLCASSKRVAGVGETQYFGPGTRLLVL.